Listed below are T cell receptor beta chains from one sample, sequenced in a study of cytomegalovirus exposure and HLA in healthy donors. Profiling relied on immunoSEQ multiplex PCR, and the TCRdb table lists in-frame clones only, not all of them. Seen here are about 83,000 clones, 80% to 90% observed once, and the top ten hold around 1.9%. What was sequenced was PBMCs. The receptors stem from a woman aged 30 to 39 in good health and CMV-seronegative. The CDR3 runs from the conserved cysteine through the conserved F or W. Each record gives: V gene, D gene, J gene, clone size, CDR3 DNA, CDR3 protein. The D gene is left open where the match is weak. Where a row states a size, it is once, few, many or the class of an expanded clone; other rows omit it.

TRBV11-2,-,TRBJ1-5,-,TGTGCCAGCAGCTTAGATATCGGGGTAGGTCAGCCCCAGCATTTT,CASSLDIGVGQPQHF
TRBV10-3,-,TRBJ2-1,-,TGTGCCATCAGGGGTAGCAGGAGGTCCTACAATGAGCAGTTCTTC,CAIRGSRRSYNEQFF
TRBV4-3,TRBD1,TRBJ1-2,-,TGCGCCAGCAGCCAAGAAAAAGGACAGGCCCTAACTAACTATGGCTACACCTTC,CASSQEKGQALTNYGYTF
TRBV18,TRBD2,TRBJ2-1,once,TGTGCCAGCTCATTGGCGGGGAGGGAGATATACAATGAGCAGTTCTTC,CASSLAGREIYNEQFF
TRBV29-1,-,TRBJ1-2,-,TGCAGCGTGGGGCCAACCTATGGCTACACCTTC,CSVGPTYGYTF
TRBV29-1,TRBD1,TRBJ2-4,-,TGCAGCGCCGTGGACAGGCCGCTAGCCAAAAACATTCAGTACTTC,CSAVDRPLAKNIQYF
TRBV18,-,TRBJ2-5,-,TGTGCCAGCTCACCACGGGAGACCAACCAAGAGACCCAGTACTTC,CASSPRETNQETQYF
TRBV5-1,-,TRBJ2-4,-,TGCGCCAGCAGCCTCCAACTAGGGGGAGACGAAAACATTCAGTACTTC,CASSLQLGGDENIQYF
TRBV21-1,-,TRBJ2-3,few,TGTGCCAGCAGCAACCAGGGGCGGAAGGCGGATACGCAGTATTTT,CASSNQGRKADTQYF
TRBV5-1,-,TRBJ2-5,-,TGCGCCAGCAGCCCGGGACTTAAAGAGACCCAGTACTTC,CASSPGLKETQYF
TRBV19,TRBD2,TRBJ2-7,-,TGTGCCAGTAGTATAAGGTCTCCCTCTACTAGCGGGAGTTCATTCTACGAGCAGTACTTC,CASSIRSPSTSGSSFYEQYF
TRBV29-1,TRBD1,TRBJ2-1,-,TGCAGCGTTGAACGGGACAGCTACAATGAGCAGTTCTTC,CSVERDSYNEQFF
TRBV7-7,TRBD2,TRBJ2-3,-,TGTGCTAGCAGCTTAGGGCTACTAGCGGGACCCACAGATACGCAGTATTTT,CASSLGLLAGPTDTQYF
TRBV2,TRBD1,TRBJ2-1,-,TGTGCCAGCAGTGAAACCGACAGGGACAATGAGCAGTTCTTC,CASSETDRDNEQFF
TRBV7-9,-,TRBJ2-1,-,TGTGCCAGCAGCCCTAAGAACAATGAGCAGTTCTTC,CASSPKNNEQFF
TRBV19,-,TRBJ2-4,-,TGTGCCAGTAGTATTGGGGGGACCAAAAACATTCAGTACTTC,CASSIGGTKNIQYF
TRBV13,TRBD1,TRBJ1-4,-,TGTGCCAGCAGCTTAGTAGGGGGACAGTCTAATGAAAAACTGTTTTTT,CASSLVGGQSNEKLFF
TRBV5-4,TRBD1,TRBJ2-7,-,TGTGCCAGCAGCTTGGTAGGGACAGGGATATCCTACGAGCAGTACTTC,CASSLVGTGISYEQYF
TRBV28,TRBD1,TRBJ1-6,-,TGTGCCAGCAGTTTACTGGACAGGAATAATTCACCCCTCCACTTT,CASSLLDRNNSPLHF
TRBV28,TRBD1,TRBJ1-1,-,TGTGCCAGTACCTTAGGGGGACAGGGGGCGGTAGCTTTCTTT,CASTLGGQGAVAFF
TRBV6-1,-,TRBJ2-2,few,TGTGCCAGCACGAGAGCGCTAACGAACACCGGGGAGCTGTTTTTT,CASTRALTNTGELFF
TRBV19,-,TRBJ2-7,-,TGTGCCAGTAGTTCCCGGACAGCACGATCCTACGAGCAGTACTTC,CASSSRTARSYEQYF
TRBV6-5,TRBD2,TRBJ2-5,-,TGTGCCAGCAGTCCAATAGCGGGAAAGGAGACCCAGTACTTC,CASSPIAGKETQYF
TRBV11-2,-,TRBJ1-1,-,TGTGCCAGCAGCTTAGATCTCGCGGTGAACACTGAAGCTTTCTTT,CASSLDLAVNTEAFF
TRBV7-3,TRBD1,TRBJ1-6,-,TGTGCCAGCAGCCCTGGGACAGGGGCTAATTCACCCCTCCACTTT,CASSPGTGANSPLHF
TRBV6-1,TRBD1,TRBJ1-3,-,TGTGCCAGCAGTGAACATATCGGGACAGCGAGTTCTGGAAACACCATATATTTT,CASSEHIGTASSGNTIYF
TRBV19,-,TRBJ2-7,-,TGTGCCAGTAGTGCGGGTACCCACGAGCAGTACTTC,CASSAGTHEQYF
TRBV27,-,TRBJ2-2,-,TGTGCCAGCAGTTTGTCCCTGAACACCGGGGAGCTGTTTTTT,CASSLSLNTGELFF
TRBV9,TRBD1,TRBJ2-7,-,TGTGCCAGCAGCGACTGGGGGACAGGGGCCTCCTACGAGCAGTACTTC,CASSDWGTGASYEQYF
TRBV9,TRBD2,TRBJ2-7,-,TGTGCCAGCAGCCCTCGAGTGGGGGGGTACGACGAGCAGTACTTC,CASSPRVGGYDEQYF
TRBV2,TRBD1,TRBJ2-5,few,TGTGCCAGCAGTGAATGGGACAGTGTAGAGACCCAGTACTTC,CASSEWDSVETQYF
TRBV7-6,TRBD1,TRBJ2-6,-,TGTGCCAGCAGCCAGGGACAGACCTCTGGGGCCAACGTCCTGACTTTC,CASSQGQTSGANVLTF
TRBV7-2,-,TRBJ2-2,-,TGTGCCAGCAGCTTAAGACAACTAGCTGGGGAGCTGTTTTTT,CASSLRQLAGELFF
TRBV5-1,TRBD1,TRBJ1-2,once,TGCGCCAGCAGCCTTCGGACAGGGGGCGCAGATGGCTACACCTTC,CASSLRTGGADGYTF
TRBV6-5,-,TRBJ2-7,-,TGTGCCAGCAGTTACAGCGGGACAGGCCAATCCTACGAGCAGTACTTC,CASSYSGTGQSYEQYF
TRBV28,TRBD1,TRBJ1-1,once,TGTGCCAGCAGTTTACACGGGACAGGGGGCAAGTACACTGAAGCTTTCTTT,CASSLHGTGGKYTEAFF
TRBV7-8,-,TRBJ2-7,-,TGTGCCAGCAGCTTAGTGGGGGGGCACGAGCAGTACTTC,CASSLVGGHEQYF
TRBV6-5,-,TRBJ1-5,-,TGTGCCAGCAGTTACCGGCAGGGAAGGGATCAGCCCCAGCATTTT,CASSYRQGRDQPQHF
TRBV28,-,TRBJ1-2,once,TGTGCCAGCAGCTCGACGGGGGAAGGTGGCTATGGCTACACCTTC,CASSSTGEGGYGYTF
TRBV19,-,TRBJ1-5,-,TGTGCCAGTAGAGGACCACGGGGTGGCAATCAGCCCCAGCATTTT,CASRGPRGGNQPQHF
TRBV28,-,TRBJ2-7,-,TGTGCCAGCAGTCCCATAAGCGCGGGACAGTTCTACGAGCAGTACTTC,CASSPISAGQFYEQYF
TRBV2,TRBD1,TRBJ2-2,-,TGTGCCAGCAGTGAAGGAGGGCAGGGGGCCTCCGGGGAGCTGTTTTTT,CASSEGGQGASGELFF